The rows below give T cell receptor beta chains drawn from one sample of a study of CD8+ T cells in alopecia areata. Measured with immunoSEQ multiplex PCR; TCRdb has only the in-frame clones, and not every one. This table holds 150,000 or so clones, roughly 64% found once. The sample in question was CD4+ T cells sorted from blood, obtained at week 0. The receptors come from a human donor with alopecia areata. The CDR3 runs from the conserved cysteine through the conserved F or W. A D gene is named only where the DNA matches it firmly. For some rows the clone size is stated as once, few or many, or as a class when expanded; others skip it.

. | TRBJ1-1 | TRBV7-9 | . | CASSGRTGVGTEAFF | TGTGCCAGCAGCGGCCGCACGGGTGTGGGCACTGAAGCTTTCTTT
. | TRBJ2-3 | TRBV25-1 | . | CASRVPDTQYF | TGTGCCAGCAGAGTCCCAGATACGCAGTATTTT
. | TRBJ2-2 | TRBV19 | . | CASSTTAANTGELFF | TGTGCCAGTAGTACGACTGCCGCGAACACCGGGGAGCTGTTTTTT
. | TRBJ1-2 | TRBV5-6 | TRBD1 | CASSLAGTGAGYTF | TGTGCCAGCAGCTTGGCCGGGACAGGGGCTGGCTACACCTTC
few | TRBJ2-5 | TRBV7-6 | TRBD2 | CASSLMPSGQETQYF | TGTGCCAGCAGCTTAATGCCTAGCGGACAAGAGACCCAGTACTTC
few | TRBJ2-5 | TRBV5-4 | TRBD2 | CASSSTHLAGGIGETQYF | TGTGCCAGCAGCTCCACCCACCTAGCGGGGGGTATTGGGGAGACCCAGTACTTC
. | TRBJ2-5 | TRBV29-1 | TRBD2 | CSVETSGGRSGTQYF | TGCAGCGTTGAGACTAGCGGGGGAAGAAGTGGGACCCAGTACTTC
. | TRBJ1-1 | TRBV20-1 | . | CSVQHGQAFF | TGCAGTGTTCAGCACGGGCAAGCTTTCTTT
few | TRBJ2-1 | TRBV30 | TRBD2 | CAWSVAGLAGGRTYNEQFF | TGTGCCTGGAGCGTCGCGGGACTAGCGGGGGGCCGAACCTACAATGAGCAGTTCTTC
few | TRBJ1-1 | TRBV2 | TRBD1 | CASRPGTAKINTEAFF | TGTGCCAGCAGGCCCGGGACAGCTAAGATTAACACTGAAGCTTTCTTT
. | TRBJ2-2 | TRBV4-2 | . | CASSFSGGLGNTGELFF | TGTGCCAGCAGCTTCTCAGGTGGACTTGGGAACACCGGGGAGCTGTTTTTT
. | TRBJ1-6 | TRBV6-5 | TRBD1 | CASSYFGQADNSPLHF | TGTGCCAGCAGTTACTTTGGACAGGCCGATAATTCACCCCTCCACTTT
once | TRBJ2-1 | TRBV2 | . | CASSEVLAVINEQFF | TGTGCCAGCAGTGAGGTACTAGCCGTTATCAATGAGCAGTTCTTC
. | TRBJ1-5 | TRBV15 | TRBD1 | CATSYTGGVDSNQPQHF | TGTGCCACCAGCTACACAGGGGGAGTTGATAGCAATCAGCCCCAGCATTTT
. | TRBJ1-1 | TRBV7-2 | . | CASSFGTVNTEAFF | TGTGCCAGCAGCTTCGGGACGGTGAACACTGAAGCTTTCTTT
. | TRBJ2-5 | TRBV2 | . | CASGPGPRPQETQYF | TGTGCCAGTGGACCCGGGCCGCGACCTCAGGAGACCCAGTACTTC
. | TRBJ2-7 | TRBV6-5 | . | CASTLHTGSYEQYF | TGTGCCAGCACCCTCCACACCGGTTCCTACGAGCAGTACTTC
. | TRBJ1-5 | TRBV30 | . | CAWSDGHNQPQHF | TGTGCCTGGAGCGACGGACACAATCAGCCCCAGCATTTT
. | TRBJ1-2 | TRBV29-1 | . | CSVAGVYGYTF | TGCAGCGTCGCAGGGGTCTATGGCTACACCTTC
. | TRBJ2-5 | TRBV7-9 | . | CASSSAGGITQYF | TGTGCCAGCAGCTCTGCCGGGGGAATCACCCAGTACTTC
. | TRBJ2-3 | TRBV5-1 | TRBD2 | CASSTSGGAADTQYF | TGCGCCAGCAGCACGAGCGGGGGGGCTGCAGATACGCAGTATTTT
few | TRBJ2-2 | TRBV29-1 | TRBD2 | CSDGTRANTGELFF | TGCAGCGATGGGACTAGGGCGAACACCGGGGAGCTGTTTTTT
. | TRBJ2-2 | TRBV19 | TRBD2 | CASRASGYTGELFF | TGTGCCAGTAGGGCTAGCGGTTACACCGGGGAGCTGTTTTTT
. | TRBJ1-6 | TRBV27 | . | CASSLTLYNSPLHF | TGTGCCAGCAGTTTGACCCTCTATAATTCACCCCTCCACTTT
. | TRBJ2-7 | TRBV13 | TRBD2 | CASSLAGGYEQYF | TGTGCCAGCAGCTTAGCGGGGGGCTACGAGCAGTACTTC
. | TRBJ2-1 | TRBV30 | . | CAWSVNEQFF | TGTGCCTGGAGTGTGAATGAGCAGTTCTTC
. | TRBJ1-1 | TRBV29-1 | . | CSVSIRALGTEAFF | TGCAGCGTTTCTATTAGGGCCCTGGGCACTGAAGCTTTCTTT
. | TRBJ2-5 | TRBV9 | . | CASSALQGFQETQYF | TGTGCCAGCAGCGCCTTACAGGGTTTCCAAGAGACCCAGTACTTC
. | TRBJ2-5 | TRBV29-1 | . | CSVGPGETQYF | TGCAGCGTCGGACCCGGAGAGACCCAGTACTTC
. | TRBJ1-1 | TRBV4-2 | . | CASNLDGATEAFF | TGTGCCAGCAACCTCGACGGGGCCACTGAAGCTTTCTTT
. | TRBJ2-3 | TRBV30 | TRBD2 | CAWSRGTSGEGDTQYF | TGTGCCTGGAGTAGGGGAACTAGCGGGGAGGGCGATACGCAGTATTTT
. | TRBJ2-5 | TRBV15 | . | CATSRRGKGQETQYF | TGTGCCACCAGCAGAAGGGGGAAAGGGCAAGAGACCCAGTACTTC
few | TRBJ2-7 | TRBV29-1 | . | CSVAGQEISYEQYF | TGCAGCGTTGCCGGCCAGGAAATCTCCTACGAGCAGTACTTC
few | TRBJ2-1 | TRBV5-6 | . | CASSIRVHEQFF | TGTGCCAGCAGCATCAGGGTCCATGAGCAGTTCTTC
. | TRBJ2-5 | TRBV2 | TRBD1 | CASRGQVQETQYF | TGTGCCAGCCGAGGACAGGTTCAAGAGACCCAGTACTTC
. | TRBJ1-6 | TRBV4-2 | TRBD1 | CASSQTGTGNSPLHF | TGTGCCAGCAGCCAAACCGGGACAGGGAATTCACCCCTCCACTTT
. | TRBJ2-1 | TRBV7-2 | TRBD2 | CASSLHRLAGGQDEQFF | TGTGCCAGCAGCTTACACCGTCTAGCGGGGGGGCAGGATGAGCAGTTCTTC
. | TRBJ2-3 | TRBV7-9 | . | CASSRPGAVDTQYF | TGTGCCAGCAGCCGACCCGGGGCGGTGGATACGCAGTATTTT
. | TRBJ2-3 | TRBV30 | TRBD1 | CAWSKQGAGDTQYF | TGTGCCTGGAGTAAACAGGGGGCCGGAGATACGCAGTATTTT
. | TRBJ1-1 | TRBV29-1 | . | CSVCFGNTEAFF | TGCAGCGTTTGCTTCGGGAACACTGAAGCTTTCTTT
. | TRBJ1-3 | TRBV29-1 | TRBD1 | CSGKTGSNTIYF | TGCAGCGGGAAGACAGGGTCGAACACCATATATTTT
. | TRBJ1-1 | TRBV27 | TRBD1 | CASGRTGETEAFF | TGTGCCAGCGGACGGACAGGGGAGACTGAAGCTTTCTTT
. | TRBJ1-6 | TRBV18 | . | CASSPGQNSYNSPLHF | TGTGCCAGCTCTCCAGGACAGAACTCCTATAATTCACCCCTCCACTTT
once | TRBJ1-5 | TRBV27 | . | CASSWQLNQPQHF | TGTGCCAGCAGTTGGCAGTTAAATCAGCCCCAGCATTTT
. | TRBJ2-1 | TRBV7-2 | . | CASSPGSYNEQFF | TGTGCCAGCAGCCCCGGAAGCTACAATGAGCAGTTCTTC
. | TRBJ2-7 | TRBV19 | . | CASTQGGSPYEQYF | TGTGCCAGTACCCAGGGCGGTAGTCCCTACGAGCAGTACTTC
. | TRBJ2-7 | TRBV7-9 | . | CASSLTRADEQYF | TGTGCCAGCAGCTTAACCAGGGCAGACGAGCAGTACTTC
few | TRBJ1-1 | TRBV27 | . | CASSFSPGKRGGNTEAFF | TGTGCCAGCAGTTTCTCTCCCGGGAAAAGAGGTGGAAACACTGAAGCTTTCTTT
. | TRBJ2-3 | TRBV30 | TRBD2 | CAWSVLAGGTDTQYF | TGTGCCTGGAGTGTACTAGCGGGGGGCACAGATACGCAGTATTTT
few | TRBJ2-7 | TRBV29-1 | TRBD1 | CSVEGGQGREQYF | TGCAGCGTTGAAGGAGGACAGGGGAGAGAGCAGTACTTC
. | TRBJ2-3 | TRBV19 | . | CASSAGPSGDTQYF | TGTGCCAGTAGTGCGGGACCGTCGGGAGATACGCAGTATTTT
. | TRBJ2-3 | TRBV4-2 | TRBD2 | CASSRSGGRGTDTQYF | TGTGCCAGCAGCCGTAGCGGGGGGCGGGGCACAGATACGCAGTATTTT
few | TRBJ1-3 | TRBV5-1 | . | CASSSTTGELGNTIYF | TGCGCCAGCAGCTCCACGACAGGAGAACTCGGAAACACCATATATTTT
many | TRBJ2-1 | TRBV2 | . | CASRRKQVPPFYNEQFF | TGTGCCAGCAGGAGGAAACAGGTTCCCCCCTTTTACAATGAGCAGTTCTTC
. | TRBJ1-2 | TRBV18 | . | CASSPPLIANYGYTF | TGTGCCAGCTCACCACCGTTAATAGCTAACTATGGCTACACCTTC
. | TRBJ1-6 | TRBV27 | TRBD1 | CASWRTGGNSPLHF | TGTGCCAGCTGGAGGACAGGGGGGAATTCACCCCTCCACTTT
many | TRBJ2-3 | TRBV6-6 | . | CASRNRQTDTQYF | TGTGCCAGCAGAAATCGACAGACAGATACGCAGTATTTT